These 27 T cell receptor beta chains were all obtained from the same sample, sequenced in a study of long-term antiretroviral therapy in people with HIV. The run of the v3.0 immunoSEQ assay was at survey level. Generated by immunoSEQ multiplex PCR, the TCRdb table keeps only in-frame clones and is missing some. The sample shows under 45,000 clones, 80% of them seen only once. The specimen comprised unsorted PBMCs, sampled 3.4 years after starting antiretroviral therapy. These receptors originate from a man aged 30 to 39 with HIV.

This chain joins TRBV6-1 and TRBJ2-5; D unclear. V was pared by 1 base and J by 5 bases, with 11 bases between. The CDR3 is made up of 14 amino acids. CDR1 and CDR2 (germline): MNHNS, SASEGT. CDR3 sequence (DNA): TGTGCCAGCAGTGAAGTAAAGAGGTCTGAGACCCAGTACTTC. This codes for CASSEVKRSETQYF.

The chain combines TRBV7-2 with TRBJ2-1; D may be TRBD2 (5 bases). Germline CDR1 is SGHTA and CDR2 is FQGNSA. With 1 base removed from V and 15 bases from J, the gap between germline ends came to 10 bases. The CDR3 loop spans 11 amino acids. CDR3 residues: CASSLGGVGFF. As DNA, the CDR3 is TGTGCCAGCAGCTTAGGGGGAGTCGGGTTCTTC.

This clone has only a few counts. The chain joins TRBV19 to TRBJ2-7, with 7 bases fitting TRBD1. This CDR3 comprises 13 residues. After removal of 7 bases from V and 3 bases from J, the junction contained 6 bases not matched to a gene. Per germline, CDR1 LNHDA and CDR2 SQIVND (reference sequence). CDR3 sequence reads: CASNKGQYYEQYF. The CDR3 DNA is TGTGCCAGTAACAAGGGACAGTACTACGAGCAGTACTTC.

This rearrangement joins TRBV2 to TRBJ2-7, with 7 bases identical to TRBD1. This CDR3 spans 11 amino acids. CDR1 and CDR2 from the germline V gene are SNHLY and FYNNEI. Trimming removed 5 bases from V and 12 bases from J; junction bases left unmatched: 7. CDR3 sequence: CASSHTGDVYF. The CDR3, as DNA: TGTGCCAGCAGTCACACAGGGGACGTGTACTTC.

CDR3 sequence (DNA): TGTGCCACCAGAGGACTAGCGGGAGGGACAGATACGCAGTATTTT. Amino acid sequence: CATRGLAGGTDTQYF. The V call is TRBV15, the J call TRBJ2-3; 15 bases fit TRBD2. Germline CDR1 and CDR2: LNHNV and YYDKDF (reference sequence). The CDR3 sequence is 15 residues long. V shed 6 bases and J 3 bases; nucleotides not matched to a gene: 1.

The chain joins TRBV27 to TRBJ2-2; 14 nucleotides align to TRBD2. The CDR3 consists of 22 residues. Germline CDR1 and CDR2: MNHEY and SMNVEV (reference sequence). Unmatched junction bases numbered 18, after V lost 4 bases and J lost 2 bases. CDR3 region: CASSSLLVGLAGGKLNTGELFF. DNA of the CDR3: TGTGCCAGCAGTTCCTTACTCGTCGGACTAGCGGGAGGAAAATTAAACACCGGGGAGCTGTTTTTT.

This clone was observed a few times. The chain has TRBV7-9 and TRBJ2-5, with 8 bases that match TRBD2. Germline V CDR1 and CDR2: SEHNR, FQNEAQ (reference sequence). V lost 6 bases to trimming and J lost 4 bases; unmatched junction nucleotides: 7. CDR3 length: 14 residues. DNA of the CDR3: TGTGCCAGCAGTCCACTAACTAGCGGAGAGACCCAGTACTTC. Protein sequence: CASSPLTSGETQYF.

The chain employs TRBV6-1 and TRBJ2-7; no firm D call. CDR1 is MNHNS, CDR2 SASEGT, per germline. This CDR3 spans 12 amino acids. V dropped 5 bases and J dropped 4 bases, with 9 bases sitting between them. The CDR3 region is CASSWTDYEQYF. The DNA of the CDR3 is TGTGCCAGCAGTTGGACCGATTACGAGCAGTACTTC.

The V call is TRBV28, the J call TRBJ2-4, with TRBD1 identical over 8 bases. The germline V gene encodes CDR1 MDHEN and CDR2 SYDVKM. The V segment lost 5 bases and the J segment 6 bases; nucleotides outside the gene matches: 3. This CDR3 has 13 residues. The CDR3 loop reads CASSAGGRNIQYF. The CDR3, as DNA: TGTGCCAGCAGTGCAGGGGGCCGAAACATTCAGTACTTC.

This chain links TRBV18 with TRBJ2-5, with 9 bases identical to TRBD1. This CDR3 spans 14 amino acids. CDR1 KGHSH and CDR2 LQKENI come from the germline V gene. The V and J ends lost 5 bases and 5 bases, in that order; junction bases with no gene match: 6. CDR3 nucleotide sequence: TGTGCCAGCTCAAAGGACAGGGGTAGGGAGACCCAGTACTTC. Amino acids: CASSKDRGRETQYF.

This chain connects TRBV4-3 to TRBJ1-5; D not certain. The CDR3 consists of 14 residues. Germline V CDR1 and CDR2: LGHNA, YSLEER. V was pared by 0 bases and J by 11 bases, with 14 bases between. DNA of the CDR3: TGCGCCAGCAGCCAAGATGTCGGATCTAAGGCCCAGCATTTT. It specifies CASSQDVGSKAQHF.

This chain uses TRBV6-1 with TRBJ1-5, with TRBD1 as a possible D gene (5 bases). The V gene lost 5 bases and the J gene lost 0 bases, with 11 bases spanning the gap. This CDR3 has 15 amino acids. The V gene's germline CDR1 is MNHNS and CDR2 SASEGT. For the CDR3, the DNA is TGTGCCAGCAGTTCAGGGTCCAATAGCAATCAGCCCCAGCATTTT. Translated: CASSSGSNSNQPQHF.

CDR3 region: CARADRVYQPQHF. CDR3 DNA sequence: TGTGCCAGGGCCGACAGGGTCTATCAGCCCCAGCATTTT. The chain combines TRBV19 with TRBJ1-5; the match to TRBD1 covers 7 bases. Trimming at V came to 9 bases and at J to 5 bases, leaving 7 bases not matched to a gene. CDR1 and CDR2 (germline): LNHDA, SQIVND (reference sequence). The length of the CDR3 is 13 residues.

CDR3 region: CASSQVPGLADYNEQFF. The CDR3 DNA follows: TGCGCCAGCAGCCAAGTACCGGGACTAGCGGATTACAATGAGCAGTTCTTC. The chain couples TRBV4-3 to TRBJ2-1, with 11 bases that match TRBD2. The V and J ends lost 1 base and 4 bases, in that order; junction bases with no gene match: 6. Germline V gives CDR1 LGHNA, CDR2 YSLEER. This CDR3 is 17 amino acids long.

This clone has only a few counts. The chain links TRBV7-9 to TRBJ2-7; 7 bases are a match to TRBD1. Unmatched junction bases numbered 11, after V lost 4 bases and J lost 5 bases. Germline lookup yields CDR1 SEHNR and CDR2 FQNEAQ (reference sequence). CDR3 length equals 15 residues. CDR3 DNA: TGTGCCAGCAGCTCCCGGGGACAGATTACCAACGAGCAGTACTTC. Amino acid sequence: CASSSRGQITNEQYF.

The V and J genes are TRBV7-6 and TRBJ2-2; maybe TRBD1 (5 bases). Trimming shortened V by 1 base and J by 3 bases, and 9 bases separated the two germline ends. Germline V gene data show CDR1 as SGHVS and CDR2 as FNYEAQ. The CDR3 covers 15 residues. For the CDR3, the DNA is TGTGCCAGCAGCTTAGTATTAGGGGACACCGGGGAGCTGTTTTTT. It yields the protein CASSLVLGDTGELFF.

This chain joins TRBV7-2 and TRBJ2-7; tentative D call: TRBD1 (5 bases). There are 14 residues in the CDR3. V dropped 5 bases and J dropped 6 bases, with 17 bases sitting between them. The germline CDR1 and CDR2 sequences are SGHTA and FQGNSA. This CDR3 is CASSPTWARGEQYF. DNA of the CDR3: TGTGCCAGCAGCCCCACCTGGGCAAGGGGCGAGCAGTACTTC.

The V and J genes are TRBV30 and TRBJ2-2; D not certain. Trimming removed 2 bases at V and 4 bases at J, with 8 bases between. The germline V gene has CDR1 GTSNPN and CDR2 SVGIG (reference sequence). The CDR3 length is 13 residues. CDR3 loop: CAWSKSFTGELFF. The CDR3 DNA reads TGTGCCTGGAGTAAATCGTTCACCGGGGAGCTGTTTTTT.

V usage is TRBV5-8 and J usage is TRBJ1-1; tentative D call: TRBD1 (6 bases). The CDR3 has 17 residues. Germline V gene sequence: CDR1 SGHTS, CDR2 YDEGEE. V lost 7 bases and J lost 0, with 22 bases in between. Written as DNA, the CDR3 is TGTGCCAGCTCGCGGGACAAGTCCGTTCGCATGAACACTGAAGCTTTCTTT. The encoded protein is CASSRDKSVRMNTEAFF. Full variable domain (rest looked up from reference TRBV5-8 and TRBJ1-1): EAGVTQSPTHLIKTRGQQATLRCSPISGHTSVYWYQQALGLGLQFLLWYDEGEERNRGNFPPRFSGRQFPNYSSELNVNALELEDSALYLCASSRDKSVRMNTEAFFGQGTRLTVV.

The genes are TRBV6-5 and TRBJ1-1; the match to TRBD1 covers 7 bases. V lost 6 bases and J lost 1; bases outside the gene matches: 5. Germline CDR1 and CDR2: MNHEY and SVGAGI. The CDR3 totals 14 residues. The CDR3 sequence: CASRTGDRNTEAFF. In DNA, the CDR3 is TGTGCCAGCAGGACCGGGGACAGGAACACTGAAGCTTTCTTT.

The chain links TRBV2 to TRBJ2-2; a weak D match, TRBD1 (6 bases). V lost 8 bases and J lost 3, with 16 bases in between. This CDR3 spans 15 amino acids. Germline assignment: CDR1 SNHLY and CDR2 FYNNEI. CDR3 protein: CASGKSGVYTGELFF. The CDR3 bases are TGTGCCAGCGGTAAATCAGGGGTCTACACCGGGGAGCTGTTTTTT.

The V gene is TRBV10-3, the J gene TRBJ1-2; tentatively, D is TRBD1 (6 bases). The V gene lost 0 bases and the J gene lost 7 bases, with 18 bases spanning the gap. Germline values: CDR1 ENHRY, CDR2 SYGVKD. This CDR3 is 16 amino acids long. CDR3 DNA: TGTGCCATCAGTGAGTCGATGACAGGAGCCTATTCTGGCTACACCTTC. It is translated as CAISESMTGAYSGYTF.

The chain uses TRBV19 and TRBJ1-2; TRBD1 matches 8 bases. The CDR3 consists of 17 residues. V lost 7 bases to trimming and J lost 7 bases; unmatched junction nucleotides: 20. Germline CDR1 reads LNHDA; CDR2 reads SQIVND (reference sequence). DNA for the CDR3: TGTGCCAGTAAGACGGTAGCCTCATCAGGGGGCGTAGGTGGCTACACCTTC. As protein: CASKTVASSGGVGGYTF.

The V gene is TRBV2, the J gene TRBJ2-1, with a possible D match to TRBD1 (5 bases). Germline loops: CDR1 SNHLY, CDR2 FYNNEI. Trimming shortened V by 4 bases and J by 6 bases, and 13 bases separated the two germline ends. The CDR3 is 14 residues long. The CDR3 protein is CASSGSARGNEQFF. CDR3 DNA sequence: TGTGCCAGCAGTGGGAGCGCTAGGGGCAATGAGCAGTTCTTC.

This chain uses TRBV6-1 with TRBJ2-7, with a possible D match to TRBD1 (6 bases). CDR1 is MNHNS, CDR2 SASEGT, per germline. This CDR3 is 14 amino acids long. Trimming removed 5 bases at V and 3 bases at J, with 14 bases between. Here the CDR3 reads CASSRTDFVYEQYF. CDR3 DNA sequence: TGTGCCAGCAGTCGGACAGACTTTGTCTACGAGCAGTACTTC.

The rearrangement links TRBV25-1 to TRBJ2-5; 7 nucleotides agree with TRBD2. The closer fit of TRBJ2-7 to the DNA end suggests the J call may be wrong. Germline loops: CDR1 MGHDK, CDR2 SYGVNS. The CDR3 spans 13 residues. For the CDR3, the DNA is TGTGCCACCCGGGGAGGGGCCTCCTACGAGCAGTACTTC. It encodes CATRGGASYEQYF.

The CDR3 DNA reads as TGTGCCAGTTTTCCGGGACTAGCGGGAGGAGAGGCCCCAGATACGCAGTATTTT. This gives the protein CASFPGLAGGEAPDTQYF. J is TRBJ2-3 and V is TRBV27; 15 nucleotides line up with TRBD2. CDR1 and CDR2 from the germline V gene are MNHEY and SMNVEV (reference sequence). V gave up 9 bases and J gave up 4 bases; unmatched junction bases: 14. This CDR3 spans 18 amino acids.